Listed below are T cell receptor beta chains from one sample, sequenced in a study of breast tumors, draining lymph nodes, adjacent tissues. TCRdb used MiXCR to reprocess the multiplex PCR reads, holding one entry per CDR3 protein. Here the sample spans 20,000 to 25,000 distinct CDR3 sequences, about 61% being singletons. The sequenced material came from tumor-adjacent breast tissue. These receptors were collected from a female donor with breast cancer. Some clones in this sample may be carry-over from other donors' samples. The CDR3 runs from the conserved cysteine through the conserved F or W. Each record gives: clone size, J gene, D gene, V gene, CDR3 DNA, CDR3 protein. A D gene is named only where the DNA matches it firmly. Not all rows give a size; the values are once, few, many and, for expanded clones, a class.

NA,TRBJ2-5,TRBD2,TRBV20-1,TGCAGTGTAGGAAAACCTAGCGGGGGACAACAAGAGACCCAATACTTC,CSVGKPSGGQQETQYF
NA,TRBJ2-1,TRBD2,TRBV7-2,TGTGCCGGCAGCTTAACTAGCGGGGGGGCCAGCAATGAGCAGTTCTTC,CAGSLTSGGASNEQFF
NA,TRBJ2-7,TRBD1,TRBV7-2,TGTGCCAGCAGCTTATCGGACAGGGGCCACGAGCAGTACTTC,CASSLSDRGHEQYF
NA,TRBJ2-2,TRBD2,TRBV5-4,TGTGCCAGCAGCTCCCAGCGGGGGAACACCGGGGAGCTGTTTTTT,CASSSQRGNTGELFF
medium-sized,TRBJ1-4,NA,TRBV4-2,TGTGCCAGCAGCACGACGGAGGGGACGCATAATGAAAAACTGTTTTTT,CASSTTEGTHNEKLFF
once,TRBJ1-6,TRBD1,TRBV5-1,TGCGCCAGCAGCTTGGGGGACAGAGATAATTCACCCCTCCACTTT,CASSLGDRDNSPLHF
NA,TRBJ1-2,TRBD1,TRBV27,TGTGCCAGCAGCACCCCCTTGGACAGGTCGAAATATGGCTACACCTTC,CASSTPLDRSKYGYTF
once,TRBJ2-5,TRBD2,TRBV7-9,TGTGCCAGCAGTGCGGGGCTAGCGGGACAAGAGACCCAGTACTTC,CASSAGLAGQETQYF
NA,TRBJ1-2,NA,TRBV19,TGTGCCAGTAACGCGGACAGCTATAACTATGGCTACACCTTC,CASNADSYNYGYTF
NA,TRBJ2-2,TRBD2,TRBV7-9,TGTGCCAGCAGCTGGCTAGCGGGAAACACCGGGGAGCTGTTTTTT,CASSWLAGNTGELFF
few,TRBJ2-5,NA,TRBV7-7,TGTGCTAGCAGCTTCCAGGGAGCAGAGACCCAGTACTTC,CASSFQGAETQYF
many,TRBJ2-3,TRBD1,TRBV10-1,TGCGCCAGCAGTGAGTCCCGACAGGGCCGACGGTATTTT,CASSESRQGRRYF
NA,TRBJ2-7,TRBD2,TRBV20-1,TGCAGTGCCGCGACTAGCGGGACAGGGGAGCAGTACTTC,CSAATSGTGEQYF
NA,TRBJ2-7,NA,TRBV12-3/TRBV12-4,TGTGCCAGCAGTTACCGGCCCGGGGTCGGCTACGAGCAGTACTTC,CASSYRPGVGYEQYF
medium-sized,TRBJ1-5,NA,TRBV19,TGTGCCAGTAGTATAGCTGGGGGGGGCCGTAGCAATCAGCCCCAGCATTTT,CASSIAGGGRSNQPQHF
NA,TRBJ1-2,NA,TRBV5-6,TGTGCCAGCAGCTTTGGTGGGAACTATGGCTACACCTTC,CASSFGGNYGYTF
many,TRBJ2-3,NA,TRBV14,TGTGCCAGCAATTGGGGGGGGGGCCCAGATACGCAGTATTTT,CASNWGGGPDTQYF
NA,TRBJ2-7,TRBD2,TRBV12-3/TRBV12-4,TGTGCCAGCAGCCAAAGGACTAGCGGAACCTACGAGCAGTACTTC,CASSQRTSGTYEQYF